The 16 T cell receptor beta chains in this list originate from one sample, sequenced in a study of shared clonotypes between healthy human individuals (dated by TCRdb to the early 2020s). Library prep was done by the immunoSEQ multiplex PCR assay. TCRdb took this table from immuneACCESS and kept in-frame rearrangements with V and J called. Such tables lack part of the clones; where checked against another copy, unresolved V genes explain under half of the gap, and the rest is unexplained. The table for this sample lists around 940,000 clones; 70% to 85% of them were counted only once. Of the sample, about 1.5% falls within the top ten clones. Sequencing used memory CD4+ T cells sorted from blood. Read against the paper, the sample's cell subset or site label means: CD45RA-negative fraction. The source of these receptors is a man aged 18 to 30 in good health.

CDR3: CASSLRDTSTDTQYF. In DNA form, the CDR3 reads TGTGCCAGCAGCTTGCGGGATACTAGCACAGATACGCAGTATTTT. V gene TRBV7-9 combines with J gene TRBJ2-3; tentative D call: TRBD2 (6 bases). The CDR3 consists of 15 residues. Trimming stripped 3 bases from V and 0 bases from J, with 10 bases between. The germline V gene has CDR1 SEHNR and CDR2 FQNEAQ (reference sequence).

The sample holds one count of this clone. The chain joins TRBV19 to TRBJ1-5; D is ambiguous. The CDR3 runs to 19 residues. The germline V and J ends were trimmed by 4 bases and 0 bases, with 22 bases remaining between them. Per the germline V gene, CDR1 is LNHDA and CDR2 is SQIVND (reference sequence). The CDR3 spells CASSTHGRQQRYSNQPQHF. The CDR3 coding sequence is TGTGCCAGTAGTACACACGGTAGGCAGCAGCGTTATAGCAATCAGCCCCAGCATTTT.

Turning to this clone: The sample carries other DNA sequences with the same CDR3. The chain is built from TRBV18 and TRBJ1-4; 9 bases fit TRBD1. The CDR3 contains 14 residues. V gave up 3 bases and J gave up 5 bases; unmatched junction bases: 1. The germline CDR1 and CDR2 sequences are KGHSH and LQKENI. The CDR3 reads CASSPGQGNEKLFF. The CDR3 nucleotides read TGTGCCAGCTCACCGGGACAGGGAAATGAAAAACTGTTTTTT.

In this sample, this clone turned up once. The genes are TRBV11-2 and TRBJ2-7; 7 bases map to TRBD2. V shed 5 bases, J shed 5 bases, and the junction held 12 bases outside the gene matches. The CDR3 sequence is 15 residues long. Germline V gene lookup returns CDR1 SGHAT and CDR2 FQNNGV. CDR3 DNA sequence: TGTGCCAGCAGCCAAAGCACCGGGAGGAGGAACGAGCAGTACTTC. It encodes CASSQSTGRRNEQYF.

This clone was picked up a small number of times. The chain employs TRBV5-4 and TRBJ1-4; D remains ambiguous. In germline, CDR1 is SGHNT, CDR2 YYREEE (reference sequence). The CDR3 consists of 15 residues. V lost 2 bases, J lost 5 bases, and 13 bases lay in between. The CDR3 DNA is TGTGCCAGCAGCTTAGATTTCGTATCCAATGAAAAACTGTTTTTT. This encodes CASSLDFVSNEKLFF. Variable domain in full (rest from reference TRBV5-4 and TRBJ1-4): ETGVTQSPTHLIKTRGQQVTLRCSSQSGHNTVSWYQQALGQGPQFIFQYYREEENGRGNFPPRFSGLQFPNYSSELNVNALELDDSALYLCASSLDFVSNEKLFFGSGTQLSVL.

The rearrangement uses TRBV18 and TRBJ2-7, with 8 bases fitting TRBD2. This CDR3 contains 16 residues. Germline assignment: CDR1 KGHSH and CDR2 LQKENI. V trimming: 4 bases; J trimming: 3 bases; junction bases outside the gene matches: 11. This chain's CDR3 is CASSLAGPGTSYEQYF. The CDR3 DNA reads TGTGCCAGCTCACTAGCGGGACCCGGGACTAGCTACGAGCAGTACTTC.

The V call is TRBV7-2, the J call TRBJ2-1, with 10 bases that match TRBD2. Germline values: CDR1 SGHTA, CDR2 FQGNSA. V lost 5 bases, J lost 4 bases, and 8 bases stayed unmatched. CDR3 length: 16 amino acids. CDR3 in DNA: TGTGCCAGCAGCCCCGGAGCGGGGGGGCCTTACAATGAGCAGTTCTTC. Translated, it gives CASSPGAGGPYNEQFF.

This chain uses TRBV27 with TRBJ1-4, with D tentatively TRBD1 (6 bases). CDR1 and CDR2 (germline): MNHEY, SMNVEV (reference sequence). The V end was cut by 7 bases, the J end by 8 bases, with 23 bases between. There are 16 residues in the CDR3. CDR3 sequence (DNA): TGTGCCAGCAAACCCAGAGGGACAAGAATGGAAGAAAAACTGTTTTTT. Encoded protein: CASKPRGTRMEEKLFF.

The V call is TRBV5-1, the J call TRBJ2-5; TRBD2 matches at 12 bases. This CDR3 spans 17 amino acids. Germline assignment: CDR1 SGHRS and CDR2 YFSETQ. V lost 0 bases to trimming and J lost 2 bases; unmatched junction nucleotides: 5. This CDR3 is CASSLGLAGVSQETQYF. The CDR3 DNA reads as TGCGCCAGCAGCTTGGGACTAGCGGGAGTATCGCAAGAGACCCAGTACTTC.

This chain joins TRBV6-5 and TRBJ2-7; 7 bases map to TRBD2. The V and J ends lost 8 bases and 1 base, in that order; junction bases with no gene match: 8. Germline lookup yields CDR1 MNHEY and CDR2 SVGAGI. This CDR3 comprises 14 residues. DNA of the CDR3: TGTGCCAGCCGAGGGCGGGAGATTTCCTACGAGCAGTACTTC. Its translation: CASRGREISYEQYF.

This chain uses TRBV6-5 with TRBJ2-7; D unresolved. Germline assignment: CDR1 MNHEY and CDR2 SVGAGI. CDR3 length: 14 residues. Trimming stripped 6 bases from V and 3 bases from J, with 15 bases between. This chain's CDR3 is CASSPASVDYEQYF. The CDR3 region has the DNA TGTGCCAGCAGCCCAGCGAGTGTTGACTACGAGCAGTACTTC.

The CDR3: CASGLVSRAGSYNEQFF. CDR3 nucleotides: TGTGCTAGTGGTTTGGTATCGCGGGCGGGATCCTACAATGAGCAGTTCTTC. This chain links TRBV12-5 with TRBJ2-1; tentatively, D is TRBD2 (6 bases). Deletions cut 0 bases from V and 1 base from J, with 13 bases between. This CDR3 is built from 17 residues. In germline, CDR1 is LGHNT, CDR2 FRNRAP.

This clone was recorded once. A far more abundant clone sits one base away, making this likely a read error. This sample also contains other DNA sequences that code for the same CDR3. This rearrangement joins TRBV10-3 to TRBJ1-1; the D gene is possibly TRBD1 (5 bases). Per germline, CDR1 ENHRY and CDR2 SYGVKD. The CDR3 covers 14 residues. V was cut by 6 bases and J by 1 base, with 12 bases left in between. The CDR3 spells CAISAGTANTEAFF. For the CDR3, the DNA is TGTGCCATCAGCGCCGGGACGGCGAACACTGAAGCTTTCTTT.

The CDR3 sequence is CASSIQGSNQPQHF. DNA for the CDR3: TGTGCCAGCTCAATTCAGGGTAGCAATCAGCCCCAGCATTTT. This rearrangement joins TRBV18 to TRBJ1-5; D is perhaps TRBD1 (5 bases). V gave up 5 bases and J gave up 0 bases, with 8 bases separating them. CDR3 size: 14 residues. Germline loops: CDR1 KGHSH, CDR2 LQKENI.

Only a few counts were recorded for this clone. For the CDR3, the DNA is TGTGCCATCAGCGGGGGCGCTAATGAAAAACTGTTTTTT. This encodes CAISGGANEKLFF. The V and J genes are TRBV10-3 and TRBJ1-4; perhaps TRBD1 as D (6 bases). The CDR3 runs 13 residues. The V and J ends lost 6 bases and 3 bases respectively, with 8 bases between them. CDR1 is ENHRY and CDR2 is SYGVKD in the germline V gene.

This rearrangement joins TRBV2 to TRBJ2-5; D is perhaps TRBD1 or TRBD2 (5 bases each). In germline, CDR1 is SNHLY, CDR2 FYNNEI. Trimming stripped 6 bases from V and 4 bases from J, with 18 bases between. There are 15 residues in the CDR3. CDR3 sequence: CASSGVRGAGETQYF. The DNA of the CDR3 is TGTGCCAGCAGCGGGGTCCGAGGGGCAGGAGAGACCCAGTACTTC.